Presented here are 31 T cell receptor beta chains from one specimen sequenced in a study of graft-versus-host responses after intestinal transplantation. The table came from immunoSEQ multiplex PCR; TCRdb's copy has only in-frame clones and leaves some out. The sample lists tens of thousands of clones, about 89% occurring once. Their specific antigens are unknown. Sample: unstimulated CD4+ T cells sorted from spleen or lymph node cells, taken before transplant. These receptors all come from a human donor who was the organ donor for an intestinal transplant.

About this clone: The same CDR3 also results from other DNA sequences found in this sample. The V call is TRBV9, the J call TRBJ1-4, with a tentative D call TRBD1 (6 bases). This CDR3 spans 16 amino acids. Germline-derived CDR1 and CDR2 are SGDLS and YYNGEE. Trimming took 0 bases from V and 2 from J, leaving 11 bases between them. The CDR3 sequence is CASSVGQGSTNEKLFF. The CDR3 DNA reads TGTGCCAGCAGCGTAGGGCAGGGGTCTACTAATGAAAAACTGTTTTTT. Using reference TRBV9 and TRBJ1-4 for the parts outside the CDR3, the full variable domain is DSGVTQTPKHLITATGQRVTLRCSPRSGDLSVYWYQQSLDQGLQFLIQYYNGEERAKGNILERFSAQQFPDLHSELNLSSLELGDSALYFCASSVGQGSTNEKLFFGSGTQLSVL.

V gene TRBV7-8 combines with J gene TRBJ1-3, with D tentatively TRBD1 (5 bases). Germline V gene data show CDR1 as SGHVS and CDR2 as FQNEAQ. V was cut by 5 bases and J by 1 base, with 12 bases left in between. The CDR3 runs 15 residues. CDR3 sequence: CASSPPRGSGNTIYF. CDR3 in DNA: TGTGCCAGCAGCCCACCAAGGGGTTCTGGAAACACCATATATTTT.

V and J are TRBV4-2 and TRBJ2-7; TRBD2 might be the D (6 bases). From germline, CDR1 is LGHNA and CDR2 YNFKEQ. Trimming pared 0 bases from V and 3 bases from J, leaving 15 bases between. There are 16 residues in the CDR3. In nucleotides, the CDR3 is TGTGCCAGCAGCCAAGACTTGCGGGGACCCGACTACGAGCAGTACTTC. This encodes CASSQDLRGPDYEQYF.

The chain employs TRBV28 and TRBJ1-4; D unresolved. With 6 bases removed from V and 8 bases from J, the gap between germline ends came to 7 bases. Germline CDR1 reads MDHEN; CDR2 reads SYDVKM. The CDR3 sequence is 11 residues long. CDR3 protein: CASSRWEKLFF. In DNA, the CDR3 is TGTGCCAGCAGCCGGTGGGAAAAACTGTTTTTT.

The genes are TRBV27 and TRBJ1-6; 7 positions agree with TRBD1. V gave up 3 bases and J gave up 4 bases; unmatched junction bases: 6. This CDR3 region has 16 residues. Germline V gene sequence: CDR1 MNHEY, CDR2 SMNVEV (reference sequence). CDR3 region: CASSFPTGRYNSPLHF. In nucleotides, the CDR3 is TGTGCCAGCAGTTTTCCGACAGGGCGATATAATTCACCCCTCCACTTT.

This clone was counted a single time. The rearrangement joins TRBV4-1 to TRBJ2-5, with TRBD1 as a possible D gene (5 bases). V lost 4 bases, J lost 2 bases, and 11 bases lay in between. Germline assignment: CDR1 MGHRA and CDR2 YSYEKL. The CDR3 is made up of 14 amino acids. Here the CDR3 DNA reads TGCGCCAGCAGCCCCAGGACATGGCAAGAGACCCAGTACTTC. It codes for CASSPRTWQETQYF.

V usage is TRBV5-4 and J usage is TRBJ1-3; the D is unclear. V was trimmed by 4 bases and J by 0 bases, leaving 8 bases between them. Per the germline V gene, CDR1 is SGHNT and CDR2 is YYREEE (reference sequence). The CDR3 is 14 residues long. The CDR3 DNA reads TGTGCCAGCAGCCCCTCCTTCTCTGGAAACACCATATATTTT. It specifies CASSPSFSGNTIYF.

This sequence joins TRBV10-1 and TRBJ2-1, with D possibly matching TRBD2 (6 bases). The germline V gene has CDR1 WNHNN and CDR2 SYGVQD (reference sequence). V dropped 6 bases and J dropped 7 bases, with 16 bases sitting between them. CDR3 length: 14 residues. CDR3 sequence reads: CASSRDSPTNEQFF. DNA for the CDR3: TGCGCCAGCAGCCGGGACTCCCCGACAAATGAGCAGTTCTTC.

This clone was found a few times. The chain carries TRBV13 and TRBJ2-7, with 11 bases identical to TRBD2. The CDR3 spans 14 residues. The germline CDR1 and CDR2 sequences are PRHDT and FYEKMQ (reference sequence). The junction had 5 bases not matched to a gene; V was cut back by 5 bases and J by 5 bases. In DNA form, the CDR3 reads TGTGCCAGCAGCCTTAGCGGGAGGGCAAACGAGCAGTACTTC. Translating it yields CASSLSGRANEQYF.

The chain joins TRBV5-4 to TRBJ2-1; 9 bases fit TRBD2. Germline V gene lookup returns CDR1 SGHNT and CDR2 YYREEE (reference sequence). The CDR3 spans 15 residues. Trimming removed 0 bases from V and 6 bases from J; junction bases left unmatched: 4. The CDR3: CASSLVAGGSNEQFF. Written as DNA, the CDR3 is TGTGCCAGCAGCTTGGTTGCGGGAGGGAGCAATGAGCAGTTCTTC. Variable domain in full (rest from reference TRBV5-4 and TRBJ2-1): ETGVTQSPTHLIKTRGQQVTLRCSSQSGHNTVSWYQQALGQGPQFIFQYYREEENGRGNFPPRFSGLQFPNYSSELNVNALELDDSALYLCASSLVAGGSNEQFFGPGTRLTVL.

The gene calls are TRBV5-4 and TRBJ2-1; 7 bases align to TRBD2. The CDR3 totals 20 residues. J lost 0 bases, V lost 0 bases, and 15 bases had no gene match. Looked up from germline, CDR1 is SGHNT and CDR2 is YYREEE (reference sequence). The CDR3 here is CASSLDLAAKAGSSYNEQFF. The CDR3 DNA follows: TGTGCCAGCAGCTTGGACCTAGCGGCCAAGGCGGGAAGCTCCTACAATGAGCAGTTCTTC.

Here the CDR3 reads CASSTGYYEQYF. DNA of the CDR3: TGTGCCAGCAGCACAGGGTACTACGAGCAGTACTTC. The chain uses TRBV7-9 and TRBJ2-7; D perhaps matches TRBD1 (6 bases). The V and J ends lost 5 bases and 3 bases respectively, with 8 bases between them. CDR3 length: 12 amino acids. The germline CDR1 and CDR2 sequences are SEHNR and FQNEAQ (reference sequence).

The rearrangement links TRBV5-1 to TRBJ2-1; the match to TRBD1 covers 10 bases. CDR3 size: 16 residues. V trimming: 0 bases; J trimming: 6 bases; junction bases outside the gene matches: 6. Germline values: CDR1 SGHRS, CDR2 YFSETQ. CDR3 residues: CASSLVWDRGPNEQFF. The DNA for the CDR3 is TGCGCCAGCAGCTTGGTGTGGGACAGGGGCCCCAATGAGCAGTTCTTC.

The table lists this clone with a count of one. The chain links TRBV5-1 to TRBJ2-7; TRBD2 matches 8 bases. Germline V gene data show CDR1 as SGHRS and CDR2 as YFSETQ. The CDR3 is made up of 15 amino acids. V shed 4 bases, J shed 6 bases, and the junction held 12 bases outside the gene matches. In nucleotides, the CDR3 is TGCGCCAGCAGCCCGGCGGCAGCGGGAGCGTCCGAGCAGTACTTC. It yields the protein CASSPAAAGASEQYF.

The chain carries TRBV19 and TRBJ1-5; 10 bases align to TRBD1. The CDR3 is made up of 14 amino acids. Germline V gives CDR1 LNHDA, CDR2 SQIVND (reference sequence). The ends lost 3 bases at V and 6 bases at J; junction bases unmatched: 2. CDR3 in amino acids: CASSMGTGAQPQHF. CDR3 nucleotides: TGTGCCAGTAGTATGGGGACAGGGGCTCAGCCCCAGCATTTT.

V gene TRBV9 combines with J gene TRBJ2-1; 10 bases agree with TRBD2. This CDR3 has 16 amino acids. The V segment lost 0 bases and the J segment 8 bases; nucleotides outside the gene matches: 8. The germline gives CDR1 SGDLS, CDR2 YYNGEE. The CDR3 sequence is CASSVGGLAGADEQFF. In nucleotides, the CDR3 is TGTGCCAGCAGCGTAGGTGGGCTAGCGGGAGCGGATGAGCAGTTCTTC.

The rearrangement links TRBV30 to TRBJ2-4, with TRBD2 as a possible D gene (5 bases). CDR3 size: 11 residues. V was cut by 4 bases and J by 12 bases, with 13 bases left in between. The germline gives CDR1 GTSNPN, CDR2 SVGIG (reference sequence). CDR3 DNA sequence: TGTGCCTGGACACGGGGTGCCGGTCAGTACTTC. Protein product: CAWTRGAGQYF.

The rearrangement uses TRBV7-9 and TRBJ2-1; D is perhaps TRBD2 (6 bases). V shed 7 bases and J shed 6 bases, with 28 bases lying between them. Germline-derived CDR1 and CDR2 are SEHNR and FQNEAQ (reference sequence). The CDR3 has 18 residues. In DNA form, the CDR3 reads TGTGCCAGCATCACAACAAGTCCCCGAGTGGAGGGGATCAATGAGCAGTTCTTC. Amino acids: CASITTSPRVEGINEQFF.

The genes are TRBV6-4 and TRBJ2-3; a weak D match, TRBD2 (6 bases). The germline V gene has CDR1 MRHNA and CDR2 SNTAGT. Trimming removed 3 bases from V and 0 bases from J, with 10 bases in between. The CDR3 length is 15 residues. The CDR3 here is CASSERGKSTDTQYF. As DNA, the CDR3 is TGTGCCAGCAGTGAACGGGGGAAGAGCACAGATACGCAGTATTTT.

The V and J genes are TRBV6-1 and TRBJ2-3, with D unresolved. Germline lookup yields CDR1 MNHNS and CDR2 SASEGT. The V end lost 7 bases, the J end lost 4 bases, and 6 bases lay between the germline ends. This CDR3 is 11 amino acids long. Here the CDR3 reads CASNVADTQYF. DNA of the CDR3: TGTGCCAGCAACGTAGCAGATACGCAGTATTTT.

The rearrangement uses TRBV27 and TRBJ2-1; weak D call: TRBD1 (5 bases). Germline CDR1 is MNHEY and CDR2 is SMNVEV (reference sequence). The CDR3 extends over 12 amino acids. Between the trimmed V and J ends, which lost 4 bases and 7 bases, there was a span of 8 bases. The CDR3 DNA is TGTGCCAGCAGTTCCACAGGAAATGAGCAGTTCTTC. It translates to CASSSTGNEQFF.

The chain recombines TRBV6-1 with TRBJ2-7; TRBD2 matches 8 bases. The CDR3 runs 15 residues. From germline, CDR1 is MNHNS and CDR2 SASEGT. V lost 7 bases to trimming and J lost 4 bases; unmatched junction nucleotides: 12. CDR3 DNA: TGTGCCAGCAATGGGTTAGCGGGATCTAATTACGAGCAGTACTTC. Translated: CASNGLAGSNYEQYF.

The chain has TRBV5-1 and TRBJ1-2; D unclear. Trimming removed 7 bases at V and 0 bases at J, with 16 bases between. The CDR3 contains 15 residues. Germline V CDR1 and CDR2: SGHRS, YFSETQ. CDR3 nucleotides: TGCGCCAGCCACTATGCTCCCGGAGCTAACTATGGCTACACCTTC. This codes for CASHYAPGANYGYTF.

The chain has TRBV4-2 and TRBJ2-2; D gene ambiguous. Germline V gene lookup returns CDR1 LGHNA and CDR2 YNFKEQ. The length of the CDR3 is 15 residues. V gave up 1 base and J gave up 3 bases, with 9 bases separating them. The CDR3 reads CASSQANLHTGELFF. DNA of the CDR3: TGTGCCAGCAGCCAAGCTAACCTACACACCGGGGAGCTGTTTTTT.

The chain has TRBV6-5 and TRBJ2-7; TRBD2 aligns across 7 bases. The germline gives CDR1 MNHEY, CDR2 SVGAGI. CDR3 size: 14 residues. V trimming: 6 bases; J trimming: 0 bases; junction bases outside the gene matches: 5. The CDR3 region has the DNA TGTGCCAGCAGCCGACGGACTAGCTCCTACGAGCAGTACTTC. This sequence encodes CASSRRTSSYEQYF.

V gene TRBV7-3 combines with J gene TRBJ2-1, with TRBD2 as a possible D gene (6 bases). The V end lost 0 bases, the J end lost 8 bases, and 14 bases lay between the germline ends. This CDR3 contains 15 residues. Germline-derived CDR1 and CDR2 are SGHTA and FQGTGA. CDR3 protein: CASSLTGEESDEQFF. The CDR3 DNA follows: TGTGCCAGCAGCTTAACGGGGGAGGAGAGTGATGAGCAGTTCTTC.

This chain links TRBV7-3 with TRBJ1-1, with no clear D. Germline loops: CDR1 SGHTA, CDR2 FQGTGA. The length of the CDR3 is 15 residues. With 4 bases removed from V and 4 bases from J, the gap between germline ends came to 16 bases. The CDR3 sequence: CASSSPLRLGTEAFF. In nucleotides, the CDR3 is TGTGCCAGCAGCTCACCGCTCAGGTTGGGCACTGAAGCTTTCTTT. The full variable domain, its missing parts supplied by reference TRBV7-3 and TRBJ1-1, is GAGVSQTPSNKVTEKGKYVELRCDPISGHTALYWYRQSLGQGPEFLIYFQGTGAADDSGLPNDRFFAVRPEGSVSTLKIQRTERGDSAVYLCASSSPLRLGTEAFFGQGTRLTVV.

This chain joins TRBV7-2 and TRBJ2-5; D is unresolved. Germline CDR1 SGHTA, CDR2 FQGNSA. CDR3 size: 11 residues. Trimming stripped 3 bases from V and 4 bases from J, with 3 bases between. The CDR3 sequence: CASSFRETQYF. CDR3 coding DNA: TGTGCCAGCAGCTTCAGAGAGACCCAGTACTTC.

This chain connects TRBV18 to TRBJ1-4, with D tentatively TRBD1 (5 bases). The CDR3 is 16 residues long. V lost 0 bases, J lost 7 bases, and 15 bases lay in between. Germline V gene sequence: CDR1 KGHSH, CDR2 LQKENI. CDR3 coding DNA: TGTGCCAGCTCACCACCAACACCCGGGGGTAGTGAAAAACTGTTTTTT. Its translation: CASSPPTPGGSEKLFF.

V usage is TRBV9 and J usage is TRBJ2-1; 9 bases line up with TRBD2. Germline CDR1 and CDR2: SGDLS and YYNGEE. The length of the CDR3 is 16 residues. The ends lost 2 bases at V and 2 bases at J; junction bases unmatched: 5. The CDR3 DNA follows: TGTGCCAGCAGCGTTAGCGGGAGAGGAACCTACAATGAGCAGTTCTTC. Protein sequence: CASSVSGRGTYNEQFF.

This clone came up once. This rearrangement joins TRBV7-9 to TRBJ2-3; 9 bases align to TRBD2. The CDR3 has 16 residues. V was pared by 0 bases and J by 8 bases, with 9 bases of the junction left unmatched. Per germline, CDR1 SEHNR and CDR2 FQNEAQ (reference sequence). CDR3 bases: TGTGCCAGCAGCTTAGCCGGGCTAGCGGGATTCGTTACGCAGTATTTT. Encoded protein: CASSLAGLAGFVTQYF.